The 26 T cell receptor beta chains listed next were all sequenced from one sample in a study of T cell changes during pregnancy in multiple sclerosis. Data came from immunoSEQ multiplex PCR; TCRdb stores just in-frame clones and leaves some out. The sample carries tens of thousands of clones, 75% to 90% recorded once. The material sequenced was peripheral blood, taken in the first trimester of pregnancy. These receptors were taken from a female donor in good health, enrolled as a control in a pregnancy study.

The chain links TRBV29-1 to TRBJ1-6, with 9 bases fitting TRBD1. The CDR3 spans 13 residues. The V gene's germline CDR1 is SQVTM and CDR2 ANQGSEA. The V segment lost 4 bases and the J segment 8 bases; nucleotides outside the gene matches: 3. The CDR3 bases are TGCAGCGTTGGGGACAGGGCCGATTCACCCCTCCACTTT. Encoded protein: CSVGDRADSPLHF.

The chain combines TRBV10-3 with TRBJ2-1; the match to TRBD1 covers 11 bases. Germline CDR1 is ENHRY and CDR2 is SYGVKD. The trim removed 1 base at V and 0 bases at J, leaving 23 bases unmatched. The CDR3 runs to 24 residues. CDR3 loop: CAISEFRDRGTRTVFPFSYNEQFF. In nucleotides, the CDR3 is TGTGCCATCAGTGAGTTCCGGGACAGGGGGACCCGAACCGTGTTTCCCTTCTCCTACAATGAGCAGTTCTTC.

The chain uses TRBV30 and TRBJ1-2; the match to TRBD1 covers 7 bases. Unmatched junction bases numbered 16, after V lost 5 bases and J lost 4 bases. The CDR3 length is 16 residues. Germline CDR1 GTSNPN, CDR2 SVGIG (reference sequence). The CDR3 protein is CAWGKGQNLGAYGYTF. The CDR3 region has the DNA TGTGCCTGGGGAAAGGGACAGAATCTAGGGGCCTATGGCTACACCTTC.

This chain joins TRBV7-2 and TRBJ1-4; D ambiguous. V was pared by 3 bases and J by 7 bases, with 12 bases between. Per the germline V gene, CDR1 is SGHTA and CDR2 is FQGNSA. This CDR3 spans 14 amino acids. CDR3 bases: TGTGCCAGCAGCTTCAATCAGAATACTGAAAAACTGTTTTTT. Residues: CASSFNQNTEKLFF.

The V call is TRBV7-2, the J call TRBJ1-1; D perhaps matches TRBD1 (5 bases). CDR1 is SGHTA, CDR2 FQGNSA, per germline. The V and J ends lost 4 bases and 5 bases respectively, with 11 bases between them. The CDR3 length is 13 residues. The CDR3 here is CASSSAEGTEAFF. The DNA of the CDR3 is TGTGCCAGCAGCTCCGCGGAGGGGACTGAAGCTTTCTTT.

The table lists this clone with a count of one. For the CDR3, the DNA is TGTGCCTGGAGGGCGGGTATATCCCCGTACGAGCAGTACTTC. This sequence encodes CAWRAGISPYEQYF. The chain employs TRBV30 and TRBJ2-7, with D tentatively TRBD2 (5 bases). The CDR3 is made up of 14 amino acids. Germline lookup yields CDR1 GTSNPN and CDR2 SVGIG (reference sequence). The V gene lost 3 bases and the J gene lost 4 bases, with 16 bases spanning the gap.

This chain links TRBV11-2 with TRBJ1-1; D gene uncertain. The CDR3 loop spans 13 amino acids. Trimming left V 1 base short and J 4 bases short, with 7 bases between. The germline V gene has CDR1 SGHAT and CDR2 FQNNGV. The CDR3 sequence is CASSLGGPTEAFF. Written as DNA, the CDR3 is TGTGCCAGCAGCTTAGGAGGTCCCACTGAAGCTTTCTTT. Variable domain in full (rest from reference TRBV11-2 and TRBJ1-1): EAGVAQSPRYKIIEKRQSVAFWCNPISGHATLYWYQQILGQGPKLLIQFQNNGVVDDSQLPKDRFSAERLKGVDSTLKIQPAKLEDSAVYLCASSLGGPTEAFFGQGTRLTVV.

This rearrangement joins TRBV11-2 to TRBJ2-3; the match to TRBD2 covers 15 bases. This CDR3 spans 18 amino acids. The V gene's germline CDR1 is SGHAT and CDR2 FQNNGV. V lost 5 bases to trimming and J lost 0 bases; unmatched junction nucleotides: 6. The CDR3 loop reads CASSKGTSGGRSTDTQYF. As DNA, the CDR3 is TGTGCCAGCAGCAAAGGGACTAGCGGGGGGCGCAGCACAGATACGCAGTATTTT.

This rearrangement joins TRBV4-3 to TRBJ1-5; 7 nucleotides agree with TRBD1. The CDR3 has 15 residues. The ends lost 4 bases at V and 2 bases at J; junction bases unmatched: 5. Germline V gives CDR1 LGHNA, CDR2 YSLEER. CDR3 protein: CASSPWTGGNQPQHF. The CDR3 nucleotides are TGCGCCAGCAGCCCCTGGACAGGCGGCAATCAGCCCCAGCATTTT.

Here the CDR3 reads CASRAGYGEAFF. Here the CDR3 DNA reads TGTGCCAGCAGGGCAGGGTATGGTGAAGCTTTCTTT. The chain is built from TRBV6-5 and TRBJ1-1; a weak D match, TRBD1 (5 bases). Per the germline V gene, CDR1 is MNHEY and CDR2 is SVGAGI. The germline V and J ends were trimmed by 6 bases and 7 bases, with 12 bases remaining between them. The CDR3 is made up of 12 amino acids.

This clone was observed once. The chain carries TRBV30 and TRBJ1-2, with a tentative D call TRBD1 (5 bases). Trimming took off 5 bases at V and 5 bases at J, with 18 bases between the two ends. This CDR3 is 14 amino acids long. Germline V gene data show CDR1 as GTSNPN and CDR2 as SVGIG (reference sequence). The CDR3: CAWGRDSAIYGYTF. As DNA, the CDR3 is TGTGCCTGGGGACGGGACTCGGCTATTTATGGCTACACCTTC. The variable domain in full, completed from reference TRBV30 and TRBJ1-2, reads SQTIHQWPATLVQPVGSPLSLECTVEGTSNPNLYWYRQAAGRGLQLLFYSVGIGQISSEVPQNLSASRPQDRQFILSSKKLLLSDSGFYLCAWGRDSAIYGYTFGSGTRLTVV.

This clone was seen once. The chain links TRBV19 to TRBJ2-7; 7 bases line up with TRBD1. CDR3 length equals 14 residues. V dropped 1 base and J dropped 5; count of bases not matched to a gene: 5. Germline lookup yields CDR1 LNHDA and CDR2 SQIVND (reference sequence). Here the CDR3 DNA reads TGTGCCAGTAGTATAGGACAGGGTAGCCACGAGCAGTACTTC. It yields the protein CASSIGQGSHEQYF. The full variable domain, rest sourced from reference TRBV19 and TRBJ2-7, is DGGITQSPKYLFRKEGQNVTLSCEQNLNHDAMYWYRQDPGQGLRLIYYSQIVNDFQKGDIAEGYSVSREKKESFPLTVTSAQKNPTAFYLCASSIGQGSHEQYFGPGTRLTVT.

V is TRBV7-9 and J is TRBJ2-7; TRBD2 is a possible D gene (5 bases). CDR1 and CDR2 from the germline V gene are SEHNR and FQNEAQ (reference sequence). The CDR3 extends over 12 amino acids. The V and J ends lost 11 bases and 3 bases respectively, with 14 bases between them. The CDR3 loop reads CASSGSSYEQYF. CDR3 DNA sequence: TGTGCCTCGAGCGGCAGCAGCTACGAGCAGTACTTC.

This chain connects TRBV18 to TRBJ2-3; 8 nucleotides agree with TRBD1. The length of the CDR3 is 15 residues. V was pared by 2 bases and J by 3 bases, with 4 bases of the junction left unmatched. From germline, CDR1 is KGHSH and CDR2 LQKENI. CDR3 sequence (DNA): TGTGCCAGCTCACCAAGGACAGGGAGGACAGATACGCAGTATTTT. Its translation is CASSPRTGRTDTQYF.

The genes are TRBV19 and TRBJ1-2, with D maybe TRBD1 (6 bases). Trimming pared 3 bases from V and 4 bases from J, leaving 9 bases between. Germline V lookup: CDR1 LNHDA, CDR2 SQIVND (reference sequence). CDR3 length: 13 amino acids. The CDR3: CASSMAGVYGYTF. The DNA for the CDR3 is TGTGCCAGTAGTATGGCAGGGGTCTATGGCTACACCTTC.

Worth noting for this clone: Germline is not matched at one junction end, which may reflect a read error. The V and J genes are TRBV15 and TRBJ1-5; D possibly corresponds to TRBD1 (6 bases). The germline V gene encodes CDR1 LNHNV and CDR2 YYDKDF (reference sequence). The CDR3 totals 13 residues. CDR3 loop: CATSREGGQPQHF. CDR3 DNA: TGTGCCACCAGTAGAGAGGGGGGGCAGCCCCAGCATTTT.

The V call is TRBV27, the J call TRBJ2-7; TRBD2 matches 11 bases. CDR3 length: 14 residues. Germline CDR1 and CDR2: MNHEY and SMNVEV (reference sequence). The trim removed 10 bases at V and 2 bases at J, leaving 7 bases unmatched. The CDR3 coding sequence is TGTGCCACCAGACTAGCGGGGACCCCCTACGAGCAGTACTTC. Translation: CATRLAGTPYEQYF.

This clone was detected once. The J gene is TRBJ2-1, the V gene TRBV2, with a possible D match to TRBD1 (6 bases). The CDR3 contains 13 residues. The germline V gene encodes CDR1 SNHLY and CDR2 FYNNEI. V dropped 7 bases and J dropped 9 bases, with 16 bases sitting between them. CDR3: CASKGQGLGEQFF. CDR3 bases: TGTGCCAGCAAGGGGCAGGGGTTGGGTGAGCAGTTCTTC.

This clone was seen only a few times. The chain employs TRBV6-5 and TRBJ2-7, with D possibly TRBD1 on 6 matching bases. Germline V lookup: CDR1 MNHEY, CDR2 SVGAGI. Trimming took off 5 bases at V and 0 bases at J, with 14 bases between the two ends. CDR3 length: 15 amino acids. The CDR3 DNA reads as TGTGCCAGCAGTACCGACAGGACGAGCTCCTACGAGCAGTACTTC. This encodes CASSTDRTSSYEQYF.

The V gene is TRBV14, the J gene TRBJ1-2; D remains ambiguous. V was cut by 3 bases and J by 4 bases, with 9 bases left in between. This CDR3 comprises 13 residues. Germline CDR1 reads SGHDN; CDR2 reads FVKESK. The CDR3 coding sequence is TGTGCCAGCAGCCACAAAGCGTTCTATGGCTACACCTTC. This encodes CASSHKAFYGYTF. Full variable domain (rest looked up from reference TRBV14 and TRBJ1-2): EAGVTQFPSHSVIEKGQTVTLRCDPISGHDNLYWYRRVMGKEIKFLLHFVKESKQDESGMPNNRFLAERTGGTYSTLKVQPAELEDSGVYFCASSHKAFYGYTFGSGTRLTVV.

This chain joins TRBV2 and TRBJ2-5; 8 bases are a match to TRBD2. Per the germline V gene, CDR1 is SNHLY and CDR2 is FYNNEI. There are 14 residues in the CDR3. V trimming: 4 bases; J trimming: 4 bases; junction bases outside the gene matches: 5. The CDR3: CASSAGTRSETQYF. Here the CDR3 DNA reads TGTGCCAGCAGTGCCGGGACTAGATCAGAGACCCAGTACTTC.

The chain recombines TRBV10-3 with TRBJ1-1; the match to TRBD1 covers 7 bases. Germline assignment: CDR1 ENHRY and CDR2 SYGVKD. J gave up 3 bases and V 0 bases, and 4 bases lay outside the gene matches. The CDR3 sequence is 15 residues long. The CDR3 DNA sequence: TGTGCCATCAGTGAGTCGACAGGGTTTTACACTGAAGCTTTCTTT. As protein: CAISESTGFYTEAFF.

The chain couples TRBV7-3 to TRBJ2-3; TRBD1 matches at 8 bases. The CDR3 has 13 amino acids. V lost 8 bases to trimming and J lost 1 base; unmatched junction nucleotides: 2. Germline V gives CDR1 SGHTA, CDR2 FQGTGA. CDR3 sequence reads: CASGTGGTDTQYF. For the CDR3, the DNA is TGTGCCAGCGGGACAGGTGGCACAGATACGCAGTATTTT.

The J gene is TRBJ2-4, the V gene TRBV9; 7 nucleotides match TRBD1. Germline loops: CDR1 SGDLS, CDR2 YYNGEE. J lost 2 bases, V lost 3 bases, and 2 bases had no gene match. The length of the CDR3 is 14 residues. The DNA for the CDR3 is TGTGCCAGCAGCGGGACAGGTACCAAAAACATTCAGTACTTC. It is translated as CASSGTGTKNIQYF.

The V gene is TRBV7-2, the J gene TRBJ1-2, with D perhaps TRBD1 (5 bases). Between the trimmed V and J ends, which lost 1 base and 4 bases, there was a span of 16 bases. This CDR3 contains 16 residues. The germline gives CDR1 SGHTA, CDR2 FQGNSA. The CDR3 here is CASSLDGTGGAYGYTF. The CDR3 coding sequence is TGTGCCAGCAGCTTAGATGGTACGGGGGGAGCCTATGGCTACACCTTC. The full variable domain, rest sourced from reference TRBV7-2 and TRBJ1-2, is GAGVSQSPSNKVTEKGKDVELRCDPISGHTALYWYRQSLGQGLEFLIYFQGNSAPDKSGLPSDRFSAERTGGSVSTLTIQRTQQEDSAVYLCASSLDGTGGAYGYTFGSGTRLTVV.

The chain has TRBV9 and TRBJ2-5; 15 nucleotides agree with TRBD2. V lost 0 bases to trimming and J lost 1 base; unmatched junction nucleotides: 1. CDR1 is SGDLS and CDR2 is YYNGEE in the germline V gene. This CDR3 region has 17 residues. The CDR3 reads CASSVGTSGGGQETQYF. DNA of the CDR3: TGTGCCAGCAGCGTAGGGACTAGCGGGGGGGGCCAAGAGACCCAGTACTTC. Combining the CDR3 with reference TRBV9 and TRBJ2-5 gives the whole variable domain DSGVTQTPKHLITATGQRVTLRCSPRSGDLSVYWYQQSLDQGLQFLIQYYNGEERAKGNILERFSAQQFPDLHSELNLSSLELGDSALYFCASSVGTSGGGQETQYFGPGTRLLVL.